This T cell receptor beta chain stems from a study of T cell responses to AZD1222 COVID-19 vaccine (TCRdb year 2021). As for the study more broadly: Because spike-specific TCR depth and breadth did not differ between the two schedules, AZD1222 recipients who got a second dose at roughly 4 weeks were pooled with those who got a second dose at roughly 12 weeks. TCR sequencing was performed for over 230 trial participants, of whom 200 to 210 were given two doses of AZD1222 and around 26 were given two doses of MenACWY control vaccine. Trial participants were enrolled by age into subgroups of 18-55, 56-69 and 70-plus years, and around 150, 29 and 61 TCR-sequenced participants, respectively, were included in these subgroups.

Findings and caveats that apply to the study as a whole: No day 14 peak-response samples were available, so repertoires were characterized only after the peak T cell response. Reportedly, almost half of the unique spike-specific TCRs recognized epitopes lying outside the regions that are mutated in the B.1.351 and B.1.1.7 variants. The 56-69-year group was small, and its depth increase did not reach significance, likely because of low power. Participants were mostly white British and included more females than males, and it was suggested by the authors that clonal diversity may have been underestimated. A significant rise in spike-specific TCR breadth and depth was observed after two AZD1222 doses relative to day 0 and relative to MenACWY recipients. The whole spike protein was spanned by vaccine-associated CD4 TCRs, and dominant responses were seen in regions 160-218 and 743-854. Conclusions about previously exposed vaccinees are limited, since just 6 or 7 AZD1222 recipients were seropositive for SARS-CoV-2 at baseline.

To note about this clone: What antigen it recognizes has not been identified. Per-nucleotide qualities are absent, and no much larger clonotype sits a single base away.

The sample's time point label is to be understood as: baseline before first vaccination. Vaccinee samples came from UK trials COV001 and COV002, including a single-blind randomized controlled phase 2/3 trial of AZD1222 (ChAdOx1 nCoV-19) in healthy adults. For TCRbeta chain sequencing, PBMC samples were collected from trial participants at day 0 and at day 28 after the second dose. The CDR3 holds 14 amino acids from the cysteine to the phenylalanine. This entry keeps only the CDR3 DNA: 42 bases, framed from base 1. According to the germline V gene, CDR1 reads MDHEN and CDR2 reads SYDVKM. V gives up 7 bases and J gives up 7 bases, and the segment between their germline ends measures 14 bases. The CDR3 regions of human TCRbeta chains were analyzed by immunosequencing. The paper's processing steps were these. TCRs in the repertoires were matched against a reference library of SARS-CoV-2-specific TCRs that had been generated with the MIRA antigen-specificity platform. Breadth was defined as the fraction of unique TCRs that were SARS-CoV-2-associated. Depth was defined as the fraction of total T cells that were SARS-CoV-2-associated. Using the MIRA data, each spike-specific TCR was assigned both to the spike region to which the TCR was reactive and to a CD4 or CD8 class. Log10-transformed breadth and depth values were compared by one-way ANOVA with Sidak's multiple comparisons tests. TCRdb took this table from immuneACCESS and kept in-frame rearrangements with V and J called. Such tables lack part of the clones; where checked against another copy, unresolved V genes explain under half of the gap, and the rest is unexplained. For V, J and clone size, that table is used; D and trimming come from the DNA. This sample lists around 120,000 clones; around 85% were detected once. In total, the top ten clones hold 2.4% of the sample.

The sequence was obtained from an adult in good health. This specimen was peripheral blood, taken on day 0 of AZD1222 vaccination. The V and J segments used are TRBV28 and TRBJ1-6; TRBD1 might be the D gene, on 5 matching bases. In nucleotides, the sequence is TGTGCCAGCATTAAAGCAGGGCCCAATTCACCCCTCCACTTT. It is translated as CASIKAGPNSPLHF. The reference TRBV28 and TRBJ1-6 proteins fill in what lies around the CDR3, so the full variable domain reads DVKVTQSSRYLVKRTGEKVFLECVQDMDHENMFWYRQDPGLGLRLIYFSYDVKMKEKGDIPEGYSVSREKKERFSLILESASTNQTSMYLCASIKAGPNSPLHFGNGTRLTVT.